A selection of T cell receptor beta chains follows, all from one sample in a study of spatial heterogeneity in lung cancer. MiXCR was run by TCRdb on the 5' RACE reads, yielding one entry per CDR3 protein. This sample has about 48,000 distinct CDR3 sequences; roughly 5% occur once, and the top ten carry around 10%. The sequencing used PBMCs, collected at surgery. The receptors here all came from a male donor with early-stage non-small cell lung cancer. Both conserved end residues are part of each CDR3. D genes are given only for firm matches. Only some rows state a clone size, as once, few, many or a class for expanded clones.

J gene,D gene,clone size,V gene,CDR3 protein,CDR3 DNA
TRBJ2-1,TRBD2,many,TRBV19,CASSQAGTSGKNEQFF,TGTGCCAGTAGTCAGGCCGGGACTAGCGGGAAGAATGAGCAGTTCTTC
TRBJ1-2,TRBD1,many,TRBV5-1,CASSLRQGARGYTF,TGCGCCAGCAGCCTGAGACAGGGGGCGAGGGGCTACACCTTC
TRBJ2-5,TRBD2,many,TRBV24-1,CATSDPIAGVSETQYF,TGTGCCACCAGTGATCCCATAGCGGGAGTGAGTGAGACCCAGTACTTC
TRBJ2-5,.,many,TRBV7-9,CASSTHLLETQYF,TGTGCCAGCAGCACCCATCTCCTAGAGACCCAGTACTTC
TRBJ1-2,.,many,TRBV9,CASSPPSDVYTF,TGTGCCAGCAGCCCCCCCTCAGATGTCTACACCTTC
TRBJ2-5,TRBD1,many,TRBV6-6,CASSYRQGGETQYF,TGTGCCAGCAGTTACCGACAGGGTGGTGAGACCCAGTACTTC
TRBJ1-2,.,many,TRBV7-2,CASIPVGGIYGYTF,TGTGCCAGCATCCCCGTGGGGGGGATCTATGGCTACACCTTC
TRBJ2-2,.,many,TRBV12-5,CASGSTAAGELFF,TGTGCTAGTGGTTCCACGGCCGCCGGGGAGCTGTTTTTT
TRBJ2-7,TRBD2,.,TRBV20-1,CSASPLAESSYEQYF,TGCAGTGCTAGTCCGCTAGCGGAAAGCTCCTACGAGCAGTACTTC
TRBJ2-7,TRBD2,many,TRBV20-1,CSARGLGLAGAYEQYF,TGCAGTGCTAGAGGCCTTGGACTAGCGGGAGCCTACGAGCAGTACTTC
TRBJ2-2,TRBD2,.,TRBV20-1,CSASSGRNTGELFF,TGCAGTGCTTCTAGCGGGAGGAACACCGGGGAGCTGTTTTTT
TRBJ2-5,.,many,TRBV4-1,CASSQDVGIWETQYF,TGCGCCAGCAGCCAAGATGTCGGGATATGGGAGACCCAGTACTTC
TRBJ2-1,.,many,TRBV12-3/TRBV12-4,CASSSFRGMYNEQFF,TGTGCCAGCAGTTCATTCCGGGGGATGTACAATGAGCAGTTCTTC
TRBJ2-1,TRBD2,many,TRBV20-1,CSASRRGRAHEQFF,TGCAGTGCTAGTCGCCGCGGGAGGGCCCATGAGCAGTTCTTC
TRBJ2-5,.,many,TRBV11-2,CASSLVHGTAQETQYF,TGTGCCAGCAGCTTAGTCCATGGGACGGCCCAAGAGACCCAGTACTTC
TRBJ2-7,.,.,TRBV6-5,CASSDEAAGSYEQYF,TGTGCCAGCAGTGACGAGGCCGCCGGATCCTACGAGCAGTACTTC
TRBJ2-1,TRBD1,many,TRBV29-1,CSVTGLSYNEQFF,TGCAGCGTGACAGGGCTTTCCTACAATGAGCAGTTCTTC
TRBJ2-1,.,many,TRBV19,CASSIWSAARVEQFF,TGTGCCAGTAGTATTTGGAGTGCGGCCAGGGTAGAGCAGTTCTTC
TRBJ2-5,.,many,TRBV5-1,CASSLIRDGETQYF,TGCGCCAGCAGCTTGATTAGGGACGGGGAGACCCAGTACTTC
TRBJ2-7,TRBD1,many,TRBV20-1,CSASRDSFPYEQYF,TGCAGTGCGAGCCGGGACAGTTTTCCCTACGAGCAGTACTTC
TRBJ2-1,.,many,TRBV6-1,CASSTRQDYNEQFF,TGTGCCAGCAGTACCCGACAGGATTACAATGAGCAGTTCTTC
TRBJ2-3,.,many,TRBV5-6,CASSLVKGPPTDTQYF,TGTGCCAGCAGCTTGGTGAAGGGGCCCCCCACAGATACGCAGTATTTT
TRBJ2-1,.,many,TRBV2,CASSEGTPSYNEQFF,TGTGCCAGCAGTGAAGGGACGCCGTCCTACAATGAGCAGTTCTTC
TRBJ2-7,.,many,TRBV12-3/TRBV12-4,CASSLSDRPYEQYF,TGTGCCAGCAGTTTATCGGACCGACCCTACGAGCAGTACTTC
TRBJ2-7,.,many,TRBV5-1,CASSLSQGKYEQYF,TGCGCCAGCAGCTTGAGTCAGGGAAAATACGAGCAGTACTTC
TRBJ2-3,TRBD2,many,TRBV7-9,CASSLSLAGPDTQYF,TGTGCCAGCAGCTTATCACTAGCGGGTCCAGATACGCAGTATTTT
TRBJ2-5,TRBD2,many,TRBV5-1,CASSRTSGASETQYF,TGCGCCAGCAGTCGTACTAGCGGGGCCTCCGAGACCCAGTACTTC
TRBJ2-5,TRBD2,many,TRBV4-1,CASGTGLQETQYF,TGCGCCAGCGGAACGGGACTACAAGAGACCCAGTACTTC
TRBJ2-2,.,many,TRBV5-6,CASSLAMRNTGELFF,TGTGCCAGCAGCTTGGCTATGAGGAACACCGGGGAGCTGTTTTTT
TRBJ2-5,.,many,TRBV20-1,CSAGQLGARGETQYF,TGCAGTGCTGGGCAGCTGGGGGCGCGAGGAGAGACCCAGTACTTC
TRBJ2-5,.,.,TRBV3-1,CASSQNLDPSETQYF,TGTGCCAGCAGCCAAAACTTGGACCCCTCCGAGACCCAGTACTTC
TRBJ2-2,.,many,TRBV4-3,CASSQGPVTGELFF,TGCGCCAGCAGCCAAGGCCCCGTCACCGGGGAGCTGTTTTTT
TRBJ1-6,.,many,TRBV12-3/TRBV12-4,CASSGTTVRPLHF,TGTGCCAGCAGTGGGACGACGGTAAGACCCCTCCACTTT
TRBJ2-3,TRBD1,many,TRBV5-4,CASSKDRGQDTQYF,TGTGCCAGCAGCAAGGACAGGGGACAAGATACGCAGTATTTT
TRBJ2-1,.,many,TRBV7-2,CASSRVASYSYNEQFF,TGTGCCAGCAGCCGCGTCGCATCTTACTCCTACAATGAGCAGTTCTTC
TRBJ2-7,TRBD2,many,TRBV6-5,CASSQAGPSYEQYF,TGTGCCAGCAGCCAAGCGGGACCTTCCTACGAGCAGTACTTC
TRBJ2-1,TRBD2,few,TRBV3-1,CASSLTSLAGWYNEQFF,TGTGCCAGCAGCCTGACCTCACTAGCGGGGTGGTACAATGAGCAGTTCTTC
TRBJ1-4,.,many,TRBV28,CASSLSYRSMRKLFF,TGTGCCAGCAGTTTAAGTTACAGATCAATGCGAAAACTGTTTTTT
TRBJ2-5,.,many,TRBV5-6,CASSFVQGGSQYF,TGTGCCAGCAGCTTTGTTCAAGGGGGGTCCCAGTACTTC
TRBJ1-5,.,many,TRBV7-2,CASSPRAGSNQPQHF,TGTGCCAGCAGCCCTCGGGCCGGTAGCAATCAGCCCCAGCATTTT
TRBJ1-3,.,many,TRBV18,CASSPYNRASGNTIYF,TGTGCCAGCTCACCATATAACAGGGCCTCTGGAAACACCATATATTTT
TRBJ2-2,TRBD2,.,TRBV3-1,CASSHASGTGELFF,TGTGCCAGCAGCCACGCTAGCGGGACCGGGGAGCTGTTTTTT
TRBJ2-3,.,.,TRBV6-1,CASSAARSTDTQYF,TGTGCCAGCAGTGCGGCCCGGAGCACAGATACGCAGTATTTT
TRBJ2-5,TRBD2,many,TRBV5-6,CASSFSGEETQYF,TGTGCCAGCAGCTTCAGCGGGGAAGAGACCCAGTACTTC
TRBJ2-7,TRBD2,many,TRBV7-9,CASTHLESGNYEQYF,TGTGCCAGCACCCATTTAGAGAGCGGGAATTACGAGCAGTACTTC
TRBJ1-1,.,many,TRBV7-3,CASSLHQGNTEAFF,TGTGCCAGCAGCTTACATCAGGGAAACACTGAAGCTTTCTTT
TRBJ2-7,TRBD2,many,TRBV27,CASSTSRAGVVSYEQYF,TGTGCCAGCAGCACGTCCCGAGCGGGAGTGGTCTCCTACGAGCAGTACTTC
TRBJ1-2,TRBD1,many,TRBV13,CASSPGQEYGYTF,TGTGCCAGCAGCCCTGGACAGGAATATGGCTACACCTTC
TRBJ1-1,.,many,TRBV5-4,CASSLEGSRTEAFF,TGTGCCAGCAGCTTGGAGGGGAGTCGGACTGAAGCTTTCTTT
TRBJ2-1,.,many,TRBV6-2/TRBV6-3,CASSTRGRGYINEQFF,TGTGCCAGCAGTACCAGGGGGAGGGGGTATATTAATGAGCAGTTCTTC
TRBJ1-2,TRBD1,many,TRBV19,CAARGGASYGYTF,TGTGCCGCAAGAGGGGGCGCGAGCTATGGCTACACCTTC
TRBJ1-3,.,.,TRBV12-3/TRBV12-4,CASSLRHSGNTIYF,TGTGCCAGCTCCCTTAGGCACTCTGGAAACACCATATATTTT